Detailed here is one T cell receptor beta chain. Looked up from germline, CDR1 is MNHEY and CDR2 is SVGAGI. Trimming pared 7 bases from V and 4 bases from J, leaving 13 bases between. There are 13 residues in the CDR3. This specimen comes from a study of blood T cell repertoires in COVID-19. Here immunoSEQ multiplex PCR was the method, and the copy in TCRdb shows in-frame clones only, minus some. The table lists about 140,000 clones, around 78% of them singletons. This sequence joins TRBV6-5 and TRBJ2-5, with TRBD1 as a possible D gene (6 bases). This clonotype originated in an elderly woman with active or convalescent COVID-19. The source material was peripheral blood. The CDR3 region has the DNA TGTGCCAGCAACGAGCAGGGGAGAGAGACCCAGTACTTC. It specifies CASNEQGRETQYF.